A selection of T cell receptor beta chains follows, all from one sample in a study of OX40 agonist ivuxolimab in advanced cancers. Sequencing used immunoSEQ multiplex PCR; TCRdb keeps in-frame clones, though not all of them. The sample consists of about 76,000 clones, approximately 85% of them appearing once. The specimen comprised CD4+ or CD8+ T cells sorted from blood, sampled in a trial of the OX40 agonist ivuxolimab. The receptors were sampled from an adult with an advanced solid tumor such as melanoma, head and neck, liver or kidney cancer. CDR3s leave out the opening cysteine and the closing phenylalanine or tryptophan. The D gene is left open where the match is weak. Clone sizes are given selectively: once, few, many, or a class where the clone is expanded.

CDR3 protein: ASSVRHTPVETQY
V gene: TRBV5-1
D gene: .
J gene: TRBJ2-5
clone size: .

CDR3 protein: ASSIRTGSYGYT
V gene: TRBV19
D gene: TRBD1
J gene: TRBJ1-2
clone size: .

CDR3 protein: ASRRESDTGELF
V gene: TRBV6-5
D gene: .
J gene: TRBJ2-2
clone size: .

CDR3 protein: ASSPGMVGLEAEQY
V gene: TRBV18
D gene: TRBD2
J gene: TRBJ2-7
clone size: .

CDR3 protein: ASSEFGLEQTQY
V gene: TRBV2
D gene: TRBD2
J gene: TRBJ2-5
clone size: .

CDR3 protein: ASSEFSTTGGIQY
V gene: TRBV6-1
D gene: TRBD2
J gene: TRBJ2-5
clone size: .

CDR3 protein: ASKTPLSTDTQY
V gene: TRBV7-2
D gene: .
J gene: TRBJ2-3
clone size: .

CDR3 protein: AGEGQGGTGELF
V gene: TRBV7-9
D gene: TRBD1
J gene: TRBJ2-2
clone size: .

CDR3 protein: ASSPGTGENEQY
V gene: TRBV6-6
D gene: TRBD1
J gene: TRBJ2-7
clone size: .

CDR3 protein: ASSPSRQRGNTEAF
V gene: TRBV21-1
D gene: .
J gene: TRBJ1-1
clone size: few

CDR3 protein: ASSLGGREADTQY
V gene: TRBV28
D gene: .
J gene: TRBJ2-3
clone size: once

CDR3 protein: ASSQGPAYNEKLF
V gene: TRBV4-3
D gene: .
J gene: TRBJ1-4
clone size: .

CDR3 protein: ASRPRRQGAQGTEAF
V gene: TRBV19
D gene: TRBD1
J gene: TRBJ1-1
clone size: .

CDR3 protein: ASSTGWGNTIY
V gene: TRBV27
D gene: .
J gene: TRBJ1-3
clone size: .

CDR3 protein: ASSLVRTGEGEQY
V gene: TRBV7-3
D gene: .
J gene: TRBJ2-7
clone size: .

CDR3 protein: ASSLYPSGTEAF
V gene: TRBV27
D gene: .
J gene: TRBJ1-1
clone size: few

CDR3 protein: ASTRLDGPNTEAF
V gene: TRBV5-6
D gene: .
J gene: TRBJ1-1
clone size: .

CDR3 protein: ASTRGAVRTEAF
V gene: TRBV28
D gene: .
J gene: TRBJ1-1
clone size: .

CDR3 protein: ASSPGRQISEQY
V gene: TRBV6-5
D gene: .
J gene: TRBJ2-7
clone size: .

CDR3 protein: ASSGTGGRDT
V gene: TRBV25-1
D gene: TRBD1
J gene: TRBJ1-2
clone size: .

CDR3 protein: ASSPNGRSLDNEQF
V gene: TRBV4-2
D gene: .
J gene: TRBJ2-1
clone size: .

CDR3 protein: ASSLGEGSDTQY
V gene: TRBV9
D gene: TRBD2
J gene: TRBJ2-3
clone size: .

CDR3 protein: ASRPDRGGDTGELF
V gene: TRBV2
D gene: TRBD1
J gene: TRBJ2-2
clone size: .

CDR3 protein: SVGGLVGTEAF
V gene: TRBV29-1
D gene: .
J gene: TRBJ1-1
clone size: .

CDR3 protein: ASSQALGLAGGADTQY
V gene: TRBV4-1
D gene: TRBD2
J gene: TRBJ2-3
clone size: once

CDR3 protein: ASSAAGGDSPLH
V gene: TRBV2
D gene: TRBD1
J gene: TRBJ1-6
clone size: few

CDR3 protein: ASSLGGDAEAF
V gene: TRBV7-2
D gene: .
J gene: TRBJ1-1
clone size: .

CDR3 protein: ASSIVAEPKRYGYT
V gene: TRBV19
D gene: .
J gene: TRBJ1-2
clone size: .

CDR3 protein: ASSLGTGVYEQY
V gene: TRBV18
D gene: TRBD1
J gene: TRBJ2-7
clone size: .

CDR3 protein: ASSLYFLNTEAF
V gene: TRBV6-5
D gene: .
J gene: TRBJ1-1
clone size: .

CDR3 protein: ASSFTGTGGSNQPQH
V gene: TRBV7-2
D gene: TRBD1
J gene: TRBJ1-5
clone size: few

CDR3 protein: ASSNQGVEGYT
V gene: TRBV25-1
D gene: TRBD1
J gene: TRBJ1-2
clone size: .

CDR3 protein: ASSEAAGEQPQH
V gene: TRBV2
D gene: .
J gene: TRBJ1-5
clone size: medium-sized

CDR3 protein: ASSLVVQPNTGELF
V gene: TRBV5-1
D gene: .
J gene: TRBJ2-2
clone size: .

CDR3 protein: ASSPQASDYGYT
V gene: TRBV11-2
D gene: .
J gene: TRBJ1-2
clone size: .

CDR3 protein: ASSQNRGLYEQY
V gene: TRBV11-2
D gene: TRBD1
J gene: TRBJ2-7
clone size: few

CDR3 protein: ASSVRGLYEQY
V gene: TRBV27
D gene: .
J gene: TRBJ2-7
clone size: .

CDR3 protein: AIADGASLSEAF
V gene: TRBV19
D gene: .
J gene: TRBJ1-1
clone size: .

CDR3 protein: ASSSRTSGAPSTDTQY
V gene: TRBV7-9
D gene: TRBD2
J gene: TRBJ2-3
clone size: .

CDR3 protein: ASSEGWDYTYEQY
V gene: TRBV2
D gene: TRBD2
J gene: TRBJ2-7
clone size: .

CDR3 protein: ASSLRQGTYGYT
V gene: TRBV7-9
D gene: .
J gene: TRBJ1-2
clone size: .

CDR3 protein: ASSLSGLSTNYGYT
V gene: TRBV27
D gene: .
J gene: TRBJ1-2
clone size: .

CDR3 protein: ASGQGRTNEKLF
V gene: TRBV5-1
D gene: TRBD1
J gene: TRBJ1-4
clone size: .

CDR3 protein: ASSQGGGQREKLF
V gene: TRBV4-1
D gene: .
J gene: TRBJ1-4
clone size: once

CDR3 protein: ASSRDRRELF
V gene: TRBV9
D gene: .
J gene: TRBJ2-2
clone size: .

CDR3 protein: ASSLVTGIGYNEQF
V gene: TRBV7-2
D gene: .
J gene: TRBJ2-1
clone size: .

CDR3 protein: ASSLGTGGGYNEQF
V gene: TRBV5-1
D gene: TRBD1
J gene: TRBJ2-1
clone size: .

CDR3 protein: ASSLYSGTRGYT
V gene: TRBV7-2
D gene: .
J gene: TRBJ1-2
clone size: .

CDR3 protein: ASSQDQFYEQY
V gene: TRBV4-3
D gene: .
J gene: TRBJ2-7
clone size: .

CDR3 protein: ASSLPNSEQY
V gene: TRBV7-8
D gene: .
J gene: .
clone size: .